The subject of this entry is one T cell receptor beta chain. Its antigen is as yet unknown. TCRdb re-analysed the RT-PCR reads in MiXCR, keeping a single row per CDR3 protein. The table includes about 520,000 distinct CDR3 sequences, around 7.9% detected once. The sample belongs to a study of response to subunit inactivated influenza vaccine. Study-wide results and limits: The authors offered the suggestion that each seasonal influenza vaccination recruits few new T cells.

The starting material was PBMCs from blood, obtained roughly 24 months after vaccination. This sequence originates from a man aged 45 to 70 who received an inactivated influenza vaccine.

CDR3: CSAHELAGAGDTQYF. In nucleotides, the CDR3 is TGCAGTGCCCACGAATTAGCGGGGGCGGGGGATACGCAGTATTTT. This chain connects TRBV20-1 to TRBJ2-3; TRBD2 aligns across 9 bases. The CDR3 totals 15 residues. Trimming removed 6 bases from V and 6 bases from J; junction bases left unmatched: 13. CDR1 is DFQATT and CDR2 is SNEGSKA in the germline V gene (reference sequence).